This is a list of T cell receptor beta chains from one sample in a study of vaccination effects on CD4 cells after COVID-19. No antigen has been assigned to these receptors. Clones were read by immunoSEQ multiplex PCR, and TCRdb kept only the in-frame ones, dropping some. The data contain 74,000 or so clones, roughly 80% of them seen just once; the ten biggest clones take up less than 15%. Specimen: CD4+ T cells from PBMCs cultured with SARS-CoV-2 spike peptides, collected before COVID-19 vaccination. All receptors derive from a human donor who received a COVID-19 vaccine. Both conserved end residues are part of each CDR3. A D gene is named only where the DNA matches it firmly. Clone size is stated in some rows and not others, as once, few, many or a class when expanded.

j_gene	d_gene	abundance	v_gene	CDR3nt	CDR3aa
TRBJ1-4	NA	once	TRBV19	TGTGCCAGTAGCGCGTATGCAACTAATGAAAAACTGTTTTTT	CASSAYATNEKLFF
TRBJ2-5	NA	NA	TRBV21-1	TGTGCCAGCAGCACCCGAGTCCAGGGGGAGGAAGAGACCCAGTACTTC	CASSTRVQGEEETQYF
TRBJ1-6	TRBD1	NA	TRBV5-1	TGCGCCAGCACCCAAACAGGGGGTGGGAATTCACCCCTCCACTTT	CASTQTGGGNSPLHF
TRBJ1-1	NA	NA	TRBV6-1	TGTGCCAGCAGTGAATTGCCAGGGGTTCCCTCTGAAGCTTTCTTT	CASSELPGVPSEAFF
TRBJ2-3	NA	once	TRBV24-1	TGTGCCACCAGTGAACGAAGGGATACGCAGTATTTT	CATSERRDTQYF
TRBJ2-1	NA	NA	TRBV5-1	TGCGCCAGCAGCTTGCTCACCGGAGACAATGAGCAGTTCTTC	CASSLLTGDNEQFF
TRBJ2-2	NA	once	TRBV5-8	TGTGCCAGCAGCTTGTGGGGGGCCAGGACCGGGGAGCTGTTTTTT	CASSLWGARTGELFF
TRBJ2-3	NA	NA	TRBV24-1	TGTGCCACCAGTGGTCTAGGTGACAGTCGCACAGATACGCAGTATTTT	CATSGLGDSRTDTQYF
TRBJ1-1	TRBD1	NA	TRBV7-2	TGTGCCAGCAGCTTTTACGGGACAGGGTTCTCTGAAGCTTTCTTT	CASSFYGTGFSEAFF
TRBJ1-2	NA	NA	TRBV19	TGTGCCAGTAGTAAGGGTCGAAACAAATACTATGGCTACACCTTC	CASSKGRNKYYGYTF
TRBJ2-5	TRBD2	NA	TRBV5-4	TGTGCCAGCAGTAGGACTAGCGGGGTCCAAGAGACCCAGTACTTC	CASSRTSGVQETQYF
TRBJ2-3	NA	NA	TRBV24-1	TGTGCCACCAGTGATTTGCAATATGGGGCAGATACGCAGTATTTT	CATSDLQYGADTQYF
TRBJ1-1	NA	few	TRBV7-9	TGTGCCAGCAGCTTTAACCCGAACACTGAAGCTTTCTTT	CASSFNPNTEAFF
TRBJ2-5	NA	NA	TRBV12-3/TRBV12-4	TGTGCCAGCTCTCCGTCGTTATGGACCCAGTACTTC	CASSPSLWTQYF
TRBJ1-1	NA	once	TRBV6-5	TGTGCCAGCATCCCCCGGACGGCGGTGAGCACTGAAGCTTTCTTT	CASIPRTAVSTEAFF
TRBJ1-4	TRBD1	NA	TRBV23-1	TGCGCCAGCAGTCATCGGGGGACAGGGAGTGAAAAACTGTTTTTT	CASSHRGTGSEKLFF
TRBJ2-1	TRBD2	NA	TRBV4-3	TGCGCCAGCAGCCAAGTCGGGCGGGGGGGCTCTGGTGAGCAGTTCTTC	CASSQVGRGGSGEQFF
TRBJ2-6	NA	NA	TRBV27	TGTGCCAGCAGTCCATGGGGCTCTGGGGCCAACGTCCTGACTTTC	CASSPWGSGANVLTF
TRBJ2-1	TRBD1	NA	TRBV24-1	TGTGCCACCAGTGATCCCAGACAGGGGGCGGGAAATGAGCAGTTCTTC	CATSDPRQGAGNEQFF
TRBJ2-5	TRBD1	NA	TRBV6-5	TGTGCCAGCAGGGACAGGGAAGAGACCCAGTACTTC	CASRDREETQYF
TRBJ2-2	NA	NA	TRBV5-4	TGTGCCAGCAGCTTAGTTGGGGGCACCGGGGAGCTGTTTTTT	CASSLVGGTGELFF
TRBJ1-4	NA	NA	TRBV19	TGTGCCAGTAGTGCGAGTAGCGGTGTTGAAAAACTGTTTTTT	CASSASSGVEKLFF
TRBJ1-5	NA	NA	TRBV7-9	TGTGCCAGCAGCGTACAGGGTCCTTCACCCCAGCATTTT	CASSVQGPSPQHF
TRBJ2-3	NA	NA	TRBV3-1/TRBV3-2	TGTGCCAGCAGCCAAGATCAGGAACCCGGGGTAGGAGATACGCAGTATTTT	CASSQDQEPGVGDTQYF